This T cell receptor (beta chain) was recorded in a study of cytomegalovirus exposure and HLA in healthy donors. Study-wide context: T cells numbering about 180 million yielded 100 million to 120 million unique TCR beta sequences in an earlier analysis.

Germline CDR1 and CDR2: SEHNR and FQNEAQ (reference sequence). The V gene end was trimmed by 4 bases and the J gene end by 7 bases; junction bases not matched to a gene: 15. This CDR3 is 18 amino acids long. The PCR was carried out with 60 Vbeta primers and 13 Jbeta primers. Repertoires were generated with immunoSEQ multiplex PCR, while TCRdb's copy carries only in-frame clones and drops some. Here the sample spans about 200,000 clones, 70% to 80% being singletons. The source is a woman aged 25 to 39 in good health and CMV-seropositive. Sequences were obtained from PBMCs. The chain recombines TRBV7-9 with TRBJ2-1; TRBD1 matches 11 bases. The CDR3 loop reads CASSSISGQGGKWNEQFF. The DNA of the CDR3 is TGTGCCAGCAGCTCCATCTCGGGACAGGGGGGTAAATGGAATGAGCAGTTCTTC. Using reference TRBV7-9 and TRBJ2-1 for the parts outside the CDR3, the full variable domain is DTGVSQNPRHKITKRGQNVTFRCDPISEHNRLYWYRQTLGQGPEFLTYFQNEAQLEKSRLLSDRFSAERPKGSFSTLEIQRTEQGDSAMYLCASSSISGQGGKWNEQFFGPGTRLTVL.